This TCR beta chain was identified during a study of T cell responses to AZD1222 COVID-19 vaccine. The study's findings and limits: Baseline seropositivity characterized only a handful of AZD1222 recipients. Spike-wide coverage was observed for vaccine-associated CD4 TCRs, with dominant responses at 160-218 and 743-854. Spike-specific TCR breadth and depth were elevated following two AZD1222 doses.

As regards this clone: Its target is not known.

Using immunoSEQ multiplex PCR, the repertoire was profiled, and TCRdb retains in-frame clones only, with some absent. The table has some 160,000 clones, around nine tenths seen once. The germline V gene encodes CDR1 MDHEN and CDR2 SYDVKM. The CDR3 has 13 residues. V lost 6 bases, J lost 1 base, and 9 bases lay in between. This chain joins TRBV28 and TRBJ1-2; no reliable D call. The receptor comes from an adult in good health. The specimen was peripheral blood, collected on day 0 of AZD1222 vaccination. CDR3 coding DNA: TGTGCCAGCAGGGAGGGAGTTAACTATGGCTACACCTTC. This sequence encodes CASREGVNYGYTF.